What follows are 19 T cell receptor beta chains derived from one specimen sequenced in a study of shared T cell receptors in the human thymus (dated by TCRdb to the early 2020s). Library construction relied on the immunoSEQ multiplex PCR assay. TCRdb stores this immuneACCESS table with in-frame sequences only. Part of the clones is absent; in the studies checked, under half of the shortfall reflects unresolved V genes, and no reason is known for the rest. The table for this sample lists about 730,000 clones; approximately 85% of them were counted only once. The top ten clonotypes cover about 0.011% of the sample. The same sample was also studied in work on human thymus T cells.

Sequencing was performed on thymocytes. These receptors were taken from a girl less than two years old with a congenital heart defect. Donor details come from another sample of the same person, matched by shared clones.

The J gene is TRBJ2-6, the V gene TRBV11-2; 9 bases agree with TRBD1. Germline trimming cut 0 bases from V and 1 base from J; bases unmatched to any gene: 4. Germline V gene data show CDR1 as SGHAT and CDR2 as FQNNGV. The CDR3 length is 18 residues. CDR3 sequence reads: CASSLDGTGSSGANVLTF. CDR3 nucleotide sequence: TGTGCCAGCAGCTTAGATGGGACAGGGTCTTCTGGGGCCAACGTCCTGACTTTC. Drawing the rest from reference TRBV11-2 and TRBJ2-6, the complete variable domain is EAGVAQSPRYKIIEKRQSVAFWCNPISGHATLYWYQQILGQGPKLLIQFQNNGVVDDSQLPKDRFSAERLKGVDSTLKIQPAKLEDSAVYLCASSLDGTGSSGANVLTFGAGSRLTVL.

The chain uses TRBV19 and TRBJ1-2, with D perhaps matching TRBD1 (5 bases). Germline CDR1 reads LNHDA; CDR2 reads SQIVND (reference sequence). The CDR3 consists of 15 residues. V dropped 4 bases and J dropped 1 base, with 13 bases sitting between them. The CDR3: CASSRGGDGNYGYTF. The CDR3 nucleotides are TGTGCCAGTAGTAGGGGAGGGGACGGTAACTATGGCTACACCTTC.

The chain uses TRBV4-3 and TRBJ1-2; 9 bases align to TRBD1. The ends lost 6 bases at V and 8 bases at J; junction bases unmatched: 22. The CDR3 is 18 amino acids. In germline, CDR1 is LGHNA, CDR2 YSLEER. The CDR3 sequence is CASRLHQGITGGYGGYTF. The CDR3, as DNA: TGCGCCAGCAGGCTACATCAGGGAATTACAGGGGGCTATGGCGGCTACACCTTC.

The CDR3 here is CASSVGMVGHPYQETQYF. The CDR3 bases are TGTGCCAGCAGCGTAGGTATGGTTGGACACCCGTACCAAGAGACCCAGTACTTC. J is TRBJ2-5 and V is TRBV9, with a weak D call TRBD1 (5 bases). The V and J ends lost 0 bases and 0 bases respectively, with 18 bases between them. This CDR3 spans 18 amino acids. In germline, CDR1 is SGDLS, CDR2 YYNGEE.

This sequence joins TRBV14 and TRBJ2-2, with TRBD1 matching over 8 bases. This CDR3 has 15 residues. V shed 5 bases and J 4 bases; nucleotides not matched to a gene: 6. Germline CDR1 SGHDN, CDR2 FVKESK. The CDR3 sequence: CASSSHRGTTGELFF. The CDR3 nucleotides read TGTGCCAGCAGCTCCCACAGGGGGACCACCGGGGAGCTGTTTTTT.

The CDR3 DNA sequence: TGCGCCAGCAGCCCCCGGGACAGGGCTCTTCATGGCTACACCTTC. Its protein product is CASSPRDRALHGYTF. This rearrangement joins TRBV4-1 to TRBJ1-2, with 9 bases identical to TRBD1. The CDR3 extends over 15 amino acids. In germline, CDR1 is MGHRA, CDR2 YSYEKL. Trimming at V came to 4 bases and at J to 6 bases, leaving 9 bases not matched to a gene.

This clone was seen once. The V and J genes are TRBV10-3 and TRBJ1-2; weak D call: TRBD1 (6 bases). Trimming stripped 4 bases from V and 4 bases from J, with 28 bases between. The CDR3 totals 19 residues. Germline CDR1 reads ENHRY; CDR2 reads SYGVKD. CDR3 region: CAISATLIGQTPQPYGYTF. Written as DNA, the CDR3 is TGTGCCATCAGTGCTACCCTTATAGGACAGACACCACAACCCTATGGCTACACCTTC.

The genes are TRBV4-3 and TRBJ1-1; 8 bases fit TRBD1. The length of the CDR3 is 17 residues. Germline V lookup: CDR1 LGHNA, CDR2 YSLEER. V lost 3 bases to trimming and J lost 1 base; unmatched junction nucleotides: 10. Here the CDR3 DNA reads TGCGCCAGCAGCCACCGGACAGGGCGCTCCTCGAACACTGAAGCTTTCTTT. This translates into CASSHRTGRSSNTEAFF.

The chain recombines TRBV28 with TRBJ1-5; 9 nucleotides agree with TRBD1. Germline V gene data show CDR1 as MDHEN and CDR2 as SYDVKM. The J segment lost 1 base and the V segment lost 5 bases, leaving 3 bases of the junction unmatched. There are 15 residues in the CDR3. This chain's CDR3 is CASSKGQGSNQPQHF. For the CDR3, the DNA is TGTGCCAGCAGTAAGGGACAGGGCAGCAATCAGCCCCAGCATTTT.

The chain has TRBV5-4 and TRBJ2-3, with a weak D call TRBD2 (6 bases). The CDR3 length is 16 residues. Trimming removed 0 bases at V and 3 bases at J, with 14 bases between. Germline V lookup: CDR1 SGHNT, CDR2 YYREEE (reference sequence). In nucleotides, the CDR3 is TGTGCCAGCAGCTTGGGCCCGCCGGGGGATACAGATACGCAGTATTTT. It codes for CASSLGPPGDTDTQYF. The whole variable domain, filled in from reference TRBV5-4 and TRBJ2-3, reads ETGVTQSPTHLIKTRGQQVTLRCSSQSGHNTVSWYQQALGQGPQFIFQYYREEENGRGNFPPRFSGLQFPNYSSELNVNALELDDSALYLCASSLGPPGDTDTQYFGPGTRLTVL.

The chain combines TRBV28 with TRBJ1-3, with D possibly TRBD1 on 6 matching bases. Germline V CDR1 and CDR2: MDHEN, SYDVKM. This CDR3 has 16 residues. V lost 7 bases and J 0 bases, leaving 16 bases between the germline ends. CDR3 DNA: TGTGCCAGCAATGCCCCTAAACAGGGCTCTGGAAACACCATATATTTT. Its translation: CASNAPKQGSGNTIYF.

The rearrangement links TRBV6-5 to TRBJ2-3; 8 bases align to TRBD2. CDR1 and CDR2 (germline): MNHEY, SVGAGI. Unmatched junction bases numbered 7, after V lost 3 bases and J lost 5 bases. The CDR3 runs to 15 residues. The CDR3 reads CASSYTGGLVDTQYF. Written as DNA, the CDR3 is TGTGCCAGCAGTTATACGGGGGGGCTGGTAGATACGCAGTATTTT.

This chain uses TRBV14 with TRBJ1-2, with 7 bases lining up with TRBD1. Germline V gives CDR1 SGHDN, CDR2 FVKESK. The ends lost 2 bases at V and 6 bases at J; junction bases unmatched: 15. The length of the CDR3 is 17 residues. The CDR3 DNA follows: TGTGCCAGCAGCCAAAGCAAGTCAGGGGGTCGGATTGATGGCTACACCTTC. This sequence encodes CASSQSKSGGRIDGYTF.

As concerns this clone: Other DNA variants within this sample encode the same CDR3. The chain links TRBV5-1 to TRBJ2-7, with D maybe TRBD1 (6 bases). Trimming removed 0 bases at V and 1 base at J, with 8 bases between. In germline, CDR1 is SGHRS, CDR2 YFSETQ. The CDR3 length is 14 residues. The CDR3 DNA is TGCGCCAGCAGCTTGGAAGGGGGATCCTACGAGCAGTACTTC. It yields the protein CASSLEGGSYEQYF.

V gene TRBV5-1 combines with J gene TRBJ2-5; D remains unclear. The J call may be mistaken, given a closer DNA end match to TRBJ2-7. Germline V gene lookup returns CDR1 SGHRS and CDR2 YFSETQ. This CDR3 spans 15 amino acids. CDR3 residues: CASSLGWQDSYEQYF. The DNA for the CDR3 is TGCGCCAGCAGCTTGGGTTGGCAGGACTCCTACGAGCAGTACTTC.

This rearrangement joins TRBV5-8 to TRBJ2-7, with 7 bases identical to TRBD2. The CDR3 extends over 14 amino acids. Germline-derived CDR1 and CDR2 are SGHTS and YDEGEE. Trimming removed 7 bases from V and 0 bases from J; junction bases left unmatched: 7. The DNA for the CDR3 is TGTGCCAGCTGGTCACTAGCGCTCTCCTACGAGCAGTACTTC. Residues: CASWSLALSYEQYF.

Remarks on this clone: Mismatch with germline at one junction end may stem from a read error. This chain links TRBV2 with TRBJ2-7, with 7 positions matching TRBD2. In germline, CDR1 is SNHLY, CDR2 FYNNEI. This CDR3 is built from 15 residues. Here the CDR3 DNA reads TGTGCCAGCCGTGAAGGCGGGGGTAGCTCCTACGAGCAGTACTTC. Translated: CASREGGGSSYEQYF.

This chain joins TRBV14 and TRBJ1-6; 9 bases line up with TRBD1. Germline assignment: CDR1 SGHDN and CDR2 FVKESK. This CDR3 is 16 amino acids long. Unmatched junction bases numbered 6, after V lost 4 bases and J lost 5 bases. The CDR3 loop is CASSPRTGVDNSPLHF. The CDR3 nucleotides are TGTGCCAGCAGCCCGAGGACAGGGGTGGATAATTCACCCCTCCACTTT.

The chain couples TRBV5-6 to TRBJ1-6; 7 bases agree with TRBD1. The CDR3 sequence is 18 residues long. CDR1 is SGHDT and CDR2 is YYEEEE in the germline V gene. V gave up 3 bases and J gave up 6 bases; unmatched junction bases: 15. The CDR3 loop is CASSCRGSGRDSNSPLHF. The CDR3 region has the DNA TGTGCCAGCAGCTGCCGTGGGTCGGGCAGGGACAGTAATTCACCCCTCCACTTT.